These 25 T cell receptor beta chains came from one sample sequenced in a study of blood T cell repertoires in COVID-19. TCRdb's copy holds only in-frame clones and misses some; the assay was immunoSEQ multiplex PCR. The table has 75,000 to 90,000 clones, over 65% seen once. Sequenced: peripheral blood. These receptors were collected from a human donor in a cohort sampled during active COVID-19.

The chain couples TRBV6-5 to TRBJ1-2; D possibly corresponds to TRBD1 (6 bases). Germline CDR1 MNHEY, CDR2 SVGAGI. Trimming removed 6 bases from V and 4 bases from J, with 15 bases in between. CDR3 size: 14 residues. The CDR3 sequence is CASSTQGMTYGYTF. The CDR3 nucleotides read TGTGCCAGCAGCACACAGGGTATGACCTATGGCTACACCTTC.

The chain has TRBV7-2 and TRBJ2-1; a possible D gene is TRBD2 (5 bases). CDR1 SGHTA and CDR2 FQGNSA come from the germline V gene. V was cut by 1 base and J by 0 bases, with 7 bases left in between. This CDR3 contains 15 residues. In DNA, the CDR3 is TGTGCCAGCAGCTTAGGCGGGCCCTCCTACAATGAGCAGTTCTTC. Its translation: CASSLGGPSYNEQFF.

The chain links TRBV28 to TRBJ1-3; D possibly corresponds to TRBD1 (6 bases). CDR1 and CDR2 from the germline V gene are MDHEN and SYDVKM. This CDR3 comprises 14 residues. Between the trimmed V and J ends, which lost 5 bases and 2 bases, there was a span of 10 bases. The DNA of the CDR3 is TGTGCCAGCAGTCTACAGGGAACTGGAAACACCATATATTTT. It is translated as CASSLQGTGNTIYF.

V usage is TRBV12-3 or TRBV12-4 and J usage is TRBJ1-1; D gene uncertain. V dropped 3 bases and J dropped 1 base, with 6 bases sitting between them. The CDR3 spans 13 residues. CDR3 sequence: CASSFAENTEAFF. The CDR3 DNA reads as TGTGCCAGCAGTTTCGCGGAGAACACTGAAGCTTTCTTT.

The gene calls are TRBV4-3 and TRBJ2-5; D not resolved. Per the germline V gene, CDR1 is LGHNA and CDR2 is YSLEER. This CDR3 region has 13 residues. V shed 1 base and J shed 2 bases, with 5 bases lying between them. The CDR3 sequence: CASSQVIQETQYF. CDR3 DNA sequence: TGCGCCAGCAGCCAAGTTATTCAAGAGACCCAGTACTTC.

The chain employs TRBV24-1 and TRBJ2-1, with a possible D match to TRBD1 (5 bases). Deletions cut 5 bases from V and 7 bases from J, with 11 bases between. The CDR3 has 13 amino acids. Germline assignment: CDR1 KGHDR and CDR2 SFDVKD. The chain's CDR3 is CATSGGSSNEQFF. DNA for the CDR3: TGTGCCACCAGTGGGGGCAGTTCGAATGAGCAGTTCTTC.

This chain links TRBV7-9 with TRBJ2-5; tentative D call: TRBD1 (6 bases). There are 14 residues in the CDR3. Looked up from germline, CDR1 is SEHNR and CDR2 is FQNEAQ (reference sequence). The V gene lost 4 bases and the J gene lost 13 bases, with 22 bases spanning the gap. This CDR3 is CASSSTGMGTGLYF. The CDR3 DNA sequence: TGTGCCAGCAGCTCCACAGGGATGGGGACCGGGTTGTACTTC.

V and J are TRBV19 and TRBJ1-1; possible D gene TRBD1, 5 bases. The CDR3 extends over 14 amino acids. CDR1 is LNHDA, CDR2 SQIVND, per germline (reference sequence). V was cut by 0 bases and J by 8 bases, with 13 bases left in between. CDR3 bases: TGTGCCAGTAGTATAGATGTAGCCAGGGCCGAAGCTTTCTTT. It specifies CASSIDVARAEAFF.

The rearrangement links TRBV4-3 to TRBJ2-1, with 7 bases fitting TRBD2. CDR3 length: 22 amino acids. With 3 bases clipped from V and 2 bases from J, the junction kept 25 bases outside the gene matches. CDR1 and CDR2 (germline): LGHNA, YSLEER. CDR3 region: CASSHSIKWGVGSGATYNEQFF. CDR3 DNA sequence: TGCGCCAGCAGCCACTCTATTAAATGGGGCGTAGGAAGCGGGGCTACCTACAATGAGCAGTTCTTC.

The CDR3 coding sequence is TGTGCCAGCAGCCGGAATCTCGGGGGCGAGCAGTACTTC. This gives the protein CASSRNLGGEQYF. The rearrangement uses TRBV5-4 and TRBJ2-7; D perhaps matches TRBD2 (6 bases). The CDR3 totals 13 residues. Germline CDR1 SGHNT, CDR2 YYREEE (reference sequence). Trimming removed 4 bases from V and 6 bases from J, with 14 bases in between.

V is TRBV30 and J is TRBJ2-7; the match to TRBD1 covers 7 bases. The CDR3 is 14 amino acids. The V segment lost 3 bases and the J segment 5 bases; nucleotides outside the gene matches: 10. Germline loops: CDR1 GTSNPN, CDR2 SVGIG (reference sequence). The CDR3 coding sequence is TGTGCCTGGAGGGCTAGGGGGCTTTGGCACGAGCAGTACTTC. Its translation: CAWRARGLWHEQYF.

This chain connects TRBV20-1 to TRBJ2-7; 7 bases agree with TRBD1. Losses at the gene ends were 3 bases for V and 3 bases for J; bases not matched to a gene: 8. There are 14 residues in the CDR3. CDR1 is DFQATT and CDR2 is SNEGSKA in the germline V gene (reference sequence). CDR3 coding DNA: TGCAGTGCTAGTCAGGGGGTCACCCGCTACGAGCAGTACTTC. Amino acid sequence: CSASQGVTRYEQYF.

CDR3 loop: CASIASGSSYNEQFF. For the CDR3, the DNA is TGTGCCAGCATCGCCAGCGGGAGCTCCTACAATGAGCAGTTCTTC. The gene calls are TRBV2 and TRBJ2-1, with 8 bases aligning to TRBD2. V lost 7 bases to trimming and J lost 0 bases; unmatched junction nucleotides: 5. The CDR3 is 15 residues long. The germline V gene encodes CDR1 SNHLY and CDR2 FYNNEI. The whole variable domain, remainder taken from reference TRBV2 and TRBJ2-1, is EPEVTQTPSHQVTQMGQEVILRCVPISNHLYFYWYRQILGQKVEFLVSFYNNEISEKSEIFDDQFSVERPDGSNFTLKIRSTKLEDSAMYFCASIASGSSYNEQFFGPGTRLTVL.

This chain links TRBV28 with TRBJ2-7; 7 bases fit TRBD1. Germline V lookup: CDR1 MDHEN, CDR2 SYDVKM. The CDR3 has 14 amino acids. The V gene end was trimmed by 6 bases and the J gene end by 0 bases; junction bases not matched to a gene: 5. In nucleotides, the CDR3 is TGTGCCAGCAGACGACAGGGAAGCTCCTACGAGCAGTACTTC. Translating gives CASRRQGSSYEQYF.

CDR3 protein: CASSQSGTGGEQYF. In DNA, the CDR3 is TGTGCCAGCAGCCAAAGCGGGACAGGAGGAGAGCAGTACTTC. The chain uses TRBV3-1 (or the pseudogene TRBV3-2) and TRBJ2-7, with D possibly TRBD1 on 8 matching bases. V lost 2 bases, J lost 7 bases, and 15 bases lay in between. Germline V CDR1 and CDR2: LGHDT, YNNKEL (reference sequence). The CDR3 runs to 14 residues.

The rearrangement links TRBV11-2 to TRBJ2-3; weak D call: TRBD2 (6 bases). This CDR3 contains 15 residues. Germline CDR1 is SGHAT and CDR2 is FQNNGV. Trimming shortened V by 3 bases and J by 2 bases, and 12 bases separated the two germline ends. The CDR3 coding sequence is TGTGCCAGCAGCTTCCCGAGCGGGCTCACAGATACGCAGTATTTT. Translating gives CASSFPSGLTDTQYF.

This clone was recorded only once. V is TRBV5-1 and J is TRBJ1-1; D gene ambiguous. The CDR3 loop spans 13 amino acids. The germline V gene has CDR1 SGHRS and CDR2 YFSETQ. V was shortened by 1 base and J by 3 bases, with 7 bases between the two germline ends. The CDR3 protein is CASSLTEDTEAFF. CDR3 nucleotides: TGCGCCAGCAGCTTGACGGAGGACACTGAAGCTTTCTTT.

The J gene is TRBJ1-4, the V gene TRBV9; possible D gene TRBD1, 6 bases. The CDR3 extends over 15 amino acids. Trimming removed 3 bases from V and 8 bases from J, with 17 bases in between. Germline V CDR1 and CDR2: SGDLS, YYNGEE. CDR3 region: CASSGEWGPWEKLFF. In DNA, the CDR3 is TGTGCCAGCAGCGGGGAATGGGGGCCGTGGGAAAAACTGTTTTTT.

This clone was found a few times. The genes are TRBV28 and TRBJ1-3; D may be TRBD1 (5 bases). V lost 6 bases and J lost 3, with 9 bases in between. CDR1 is MDHEN, CDR2 SYDVKM, per germline. This CDR3 region has 13 residues. The CDR3 protein is CASRTGLGNTIYF. As DNA, the CDR3 is TGTGCCAGCAGAACGGGACTTGGAAACACCATATATTTT.

This rearrangement joins TRBV5-1 to TRBJ1-6; 11 bases map to TRBD1. The CDR3 has 16 residues. V dropped 4 bases and J dropped 6; count of bases not matched to a gene: 6. Germline CDR1 SGHRS, CDR2 YFSETQ. The CDR3 coding sequence is TGCGCCAGCAGCAACCAAGGACAGGGGGCTAATTCACCCCTCCACTTT. Translated, it gives CASSNQGQGANSPLHF.

V and J are TRBV6-2 or TRBV6-3 and TRBJ1-1; a weak D match, TRBD1 (5 bases). V was clipped by 1 base and J by 3 bases, with 21 bases between them. This CDR3 has 18 amino acids. From germline, CDR1 is MNHEY and CDR2 SVGEGT. In nucleotides, the CDR3 is TGTGCCAGCAGTTACTTGGCGGTGTTCAGGGCGGCTCACACTGAAGCTTTCTTT. Its protein is CASSYLAVFRAAHTEAFF.

The V call is TRBV28, the J call TRBJ1-1; 7 nucleotides agree with TRBD1. The CDR3 runs to 15 residues. Germline V lookup: CDR1 MDHEN, CDR2 SYDVKM. The V segment lost 5 bases and the J segment 6 bases; nucleotides outside the gene matches: 12. The chain's CDR3 is CASSPIDRVEAEAFF. In DNA form, the CDR3 reads TGTGCCAGCAGTCCCATCGACAGGGTAGAGGCTGAAGCTTTCTTT.

The chain links TRBV28 to TRBJ1-3; no clear D gene. The CDR3 sequence is 14 residues long. The germline V gene encodes CDR1 MDHEN and CDR2 SYDVKM. The ends were cut back, 6 bases at V and 8 bases at J, with 17 bases in the middle. The CDR3 bases are TGTGCCAGCAGCTTACACACAGACCGGCACACCATATATTTT. Translation: CASSLHTDRHTIYF.

This clone was counted once. The chain's CDR3 is CASSNEGQLYEQYF. The CDR3 DNA follows: TGTGCCAGCAGCAACGAGGGACAGCTCTACGAGCAGTACTTC. This rearrangement joins TRBV6-6 to TRBJ2-7, with TRBD1 matching 7 bases. V was clipped by 6 bases and J by 3 bases; unmatched bases: 8. The CDR3 extends over 14 amino acids. The germline V gene encodes CDR1 MNHNY and CDR2 SVGAGI (reference sequence).

The chain has TRBV20-1 and TRBJ2-3, with TRBD2 identical over 14 bases. This CDR3 has 15 residues. Per the germline V gene, CDR1 is DFQATT and CDR2 is SNEGSKA (reference sequence). The trim removed 3 bases at V and 7 bases at J, leaving 6 bases unmatched. CDR3 nucleotides: TGCAGTGCTAGTCGGGGACTAGCGGGAGTGAATACGCAGTATTTT. Translating it yields CSASRGLAGVNTQYF.